One sample yielded the 23 T cell receptor beta chains listed below, sequenced in a study of blood T cell repertoires in COVID-19. Some clones are missing from TCRdb's copy, which holds only in-frame ones; the method was immunoSEQ multiplex PCR. The profile covers a few hundred thousand clones, with around four fifths appearing a single time and about 4.3% taken by the ten largest. What was sequenced was peripheral blood. These TCRs come from a man aged 60-69 years who had recovered from COVID-19.

J is TRBJ2-7 and V is TRBV5-6; maybe TRBD2 (7 bases). There are 16 residues in the CDR3. Germline CDR1 is SGHDT and CDR2 is YYEEEE. V gave up 2 bases and J gave up 5 bases, with 20 bases separating them. CDR3 in DNA: TGTGCCAGCAGCTTTTCCCCCCACGGGGGGCGGAACGAGCAGTACTTC. As protein: CASSFSPHGGRNEQYF. Together with reference TRBV5-6 and TRBJ2-7, the CDR3 gives the full variable domain: DAGVTQSPTHLIKTRGQQVTLRCSPKSGHDTVSWYQQALGQGPQFIFQYYEEEERQRGNFPDRFSGHQFPNYSSELNVNALLLGDSALYLCASSFSPHGGRNEQYFGPGTRLTVT.

This clone occurred once. The chain combines TRBV19 with TRBJ2-1, with a weak D call TRBD1 (6 bases). The CDR3 has 16 amino acids. V was pared by 4 bases and J by 3 bases, with 16 bases between. Germline-derived CDR1 and CDR2 are LNHDA and SQIVND (reference sequence). The CDR3 nucleotides are TGTGCCAGTAGTACCCGGGACAACCCCTTCTACAATGAGCAGTTCTTC. Translating gives CASSTRDNPFYNEQFF.

The CDR3: CASSPGADRVNEQFF. The CDR3, as DNA: TGTGCCAGCTCACCTGGGGCCGACAGGGTCAATGAGCAGTTCTTC. The chain is built from TRBV18 and TRBJ2-1; 7 bases agree with TRBD1. CDR1 and CDR2 (germline): KGHSH, LQKENI. The CDR3 runs 15 residues. The J segment lost 6 bases and the V segment lost 3 bases, leaving 8 bases of the junction unmatched.

The chain employs TRBV5-5 and TRBJ2-7, with TRBD1 identical over 8 bases. With V trimmed by 4 bases and J by 3 bases, 6 bases remained unmatched. This CDR3 region has 14 residues. CDR1 is SGHKS, CDR2 YYEKEE, per germline (reference sequence). The CDR3 coding sequence is TGTGCCAGCAGCAAATCCGGGACAGGCTACGAGCAGTACTTC. It codes for CASSKSGTGYEQYF. Drawing the rest from reference TRBV5-5 and TRBJ2-7, the complete variable domain is DAGVTQSPTHLIKTRGQQVTLRCSPISGHKSVSWYQQVLGQGPQFIFQYYEKEERGRGNFPDRFSARQFPNYSSELNVNALLLGDSALYLCASSKSGTGYEQYFGPGTRLTVT.

The chain links TRBV6-5 to TRBJ1-3; D is uncertain. The CDR3 length is 15 residues. Looked up from germline, CDR1 is MNHEY and CDR2 is SVGAGI. V lost 7 bases, J lost 0 bases, and 13 bases lay in between. The CDR3 loop is CASTADIFSGNTIYF. CDR3 DNA sequence: TGTGCCAGCACCGCAGACATATTCTCTGGAAACACCATATATTTT.

V and J are TRBV2 and TRBJ1-1; 8 bases map to TRBD1. The CDR3 contains 15 residues. Trimming cost V 7 bases and J 2 bases; bases outside gene matches: 9. Germline V gives CDR1 SNHLY, CDR2 FYNNEI. DNA for the CDR3: TGTGCCAGCAAAAGGGCAGGGGGCCCTAACACTGAAGCTTTCTTT. It is translated as CASKRAGGPNTEAFF.

This sequence joins TRBV19 and TRBJ2-1; 7 bases are a match to TRBD2. CDR3 length: 12 amino acids. V lost 4 bases to trimming and J lost 10 bases; unmatched junction nucleotides: 4. CDR1 is LNHDA and CDR2 is SQIVND in the germline V gene (reference sequence). The CDR3 DNA reads as TGTGCCAGTAGTAGCTATAGCGGGGAGCAGTTCTTC. Amino acid sequence: CASSSYSGEQFF.

The chain carries TRBV5-1 and TRBJ2-7; possibly TRBD2 for D (6 bases). CDR1 SGHRS and CDR2 YFSETQ come from the germline V gene. This CDR3 comprises 14 residues. V was shortened by 3 bases and J by 2 bases, with 12 bases between the two germline ends. Here the CDR3 reads CASSYGLLAYEQYF. The DNA of the CDR3 is TGCGCCAGCAGCTATGGACTACTTGCCTACGAGCAGTACTTC.

The chain links TRBV7-2 to TRBJ2-3; TRBD2 matches 14 bases. The length of the CDR3 is 16 residues. J gave up 0 bases and V 8 bases, and 4 bases lay outside the gene matches. Germline CDR1 and CDR2: SGHTA and FQGNSA. For the CDR3, the DNA is TGTGCCAGCGGACTAGCGGGGGGCCTTAGCACAGATACGCAGTATTTT. Translation: CASGLAGGLSTDTQYF.

The chain has TRBV18 and TRBJ2-5, with D perhaps matching TRBD1 (6 bases). Germline CDR1 reads KGHSH; CDR2 reads LQKENI. Trimming cost V 3 bases and J 2 bases, with 10 bases left between them. The CDR3 contains 14 residues. CDR3 sequence: CASSPRDIQETQYF. The CDR3 nucleotides read TGTGCCAGCTCACCCCGGGACATTCAAGAGACCCAGTACTTC.

A single count supports this clone. The chain couples TRBV7-8 to TRBJ1-2; 10 bases agree with TRBD1. Germline CDR1 and CDR2: SGHVS and FQNEAQ. This CDR3 is 14 amino acids long. V lost 2 bases, J lost 7 bases, and 4 bases stayed unmatched. Here the CDR3 reads CASSLLGTGAGYTF. The CDR3 nucleotides read TGTGCCAGCAGCTTACTAGGGACAGGGGCTGGCTACACCTTC.

The V and J genes are TRBV6-5 and TRBJ2-6, with D perhaps TRBD1 (6 bases). The germline V and J ends were trimmed by 6 bases and 2 bases, with 11 bases remaining between them. Per germline, CDR1 MNHEY and CDR2 SVGAGI. The CDR3 contains 15 residues. The CDR3, as DNA: TGTGCCAGCAGGCATGACAGGCCTGGGGCCAACGTCCTGACTTTC. Translated: CASRHDRPGANVLTF.

This clone was seen ten or more times. The J gene is TRBJ1-2, the V gene TRBV6-6; D not certain. The CDR3 has 12 residues. V was pared by 7 bases and J by 2 bases, with 8 bases between. Per the germline V gene, CDR1 is MNHNY and CDR2 is SVGAGI (reference sequence). The chain's CDR3 is CASNRENYGYTF. CDR3 nucleotide sequence: TGTGCCAGCAACCGAGAAAACTATGGCTACACCTTC.

This clone came up a few times. The V call is TRBV7-2, the J call TRBJ1-5, with TRBD1 identical over 7 bases. With 0 bases clipped from V and 4 bases from J, the junction kept 3 bases outside the gene matches. Germline V CDR1 and CDR2: SGHTA, FQGNSA. This CDR3 spans 15 amino acids. The CDR3 spells CASSLAGQKNQPQHF. The CDR3 nucleotides are TGTGCCAGCAGCTTAGCGGGACAGAAAAATCAGCCCCAGCATTTT.

The chain carries TRBV5-6 and TRBJ2-7, with 7 bases identical to TRBD1. The junction had 11 bases not matched to a gene; V was cut back by 4 bases and J by 4 bases. CDR3 length equals 15 residues. Germline CDR1 is SGHDT and CDR2 is YYEEEE. This CDR3 is CASSPGVGQRYEQYF. The CDR3 nucleotides are TGTGCCAGCAGCCCCGGGGTGGGACAGAGATACGAGCAGTACTTC. Looking up the rest from reference TRBV5-6 and TRBJ2-7 gives the full variable domain: DAGVTQSPTHLIKTRGQQVTLRCSPKSGHDTVSWYQQALGQGPQFIFQYYEEEERQRGNFPDRFSGHQFPNYSSELNVNALLLGDSALYLCASSPGVGQRYEQYFGPGTRLTVT.

This sequence joins TRBV5-1 and TRBJ2-5; D is perhaps TRBD2 (7 bases). V dropped 1 base and J dropped 5 bases, with 15 bases sitting between them. Germline CDR1 is SGHRS and CDR2 is YFSETQ. The CDR3 has 15 residues. CDR3 nucleotides: TGCGCCAGCAGCTTGAATACGGGGGGCTGGGAGACCCAGTACTTC. This encodes CASSLNTGGWETQYF. Variable domain in full (rest from reference TRBV5-1 and TRBJ2-5): KAGVTQTPRYLIKTRGQQVTLSCSPISGHRSVSWYQQTPGQGLQFLFEYFSETQRNKGNFPGRFSGRQFSNSRSEMNVSTLELGDSALYLCASSLNTGGWETQYFGPGTRLLVL.

The genes are TRBV5-1 and TRBJ1-3; D not resolved. The CDR3 has 14 residues. Between the trimmed V and J ends, which lost 0 bases and 3 bases, there was a span of 7 bases. Germline V CDR1 and CDR2: SGHRS, YFSETQ. The CDR3 DNA is TGCGCCAGCAGCTTGGAAGGAGGTGGAAACACCATATATTTT. Translated, it gives CASSLEGGGNTIYF.

The chain recombines TRBV7-9 with TRBJ2-3; 7 bases map to TRBD1. The CDR3 runs to 14 residues. The trim removed 4 bases at V and 6 bases at J, leaving 7 bases unmatched. The germline V gene encodes CDR1 SEHNR and CDR2 FQNEAQ (reference sequence). The CDR3 is CASSSEGAVDTQYF. Written as DNA, the CDR3 is TGTGCCAGCAGCTCAGAGGGGGCCGTGGATACGCAGTATTTT.

This clone was detected only once. The V call is TRBV5-1, the J call TRBJ1-4; TRBD1 agrees at 9 bases. The CDR3 is 16 amino acids. With V trimmed by 4 bases and J by 3 bases, 7 bases remained unmatched. Germline V gene sequence: CDR1 SGHRS, CDR2 YFSETQ. CDR3 coding DNA: TGCGCCAGCAGCCTGGACAGGGGAGGATCTAATGAAAAACTGTTTTTT. It is translated as CASSLDRGGSNEKLFF.

The chain links TRBV25-1 to TRBJ2-7; unclear D gene. V lost 3 bases and J 4 bases, leaving 7 bases between the germline ends. The CDR3 contains 12 residues. Per the germline V gene, CDR1 is MGHDK and CDR2 is SYGVNS. In DNA, the CDR3 is TGTGCCAGCAGTGACACTATTTACGAGCAGTACTTC. This translates into CASSDTIYEQYF.

V gene TRBV7-9 combines with J gene TRBJ1-1, with D perhaps TRBD1 (6 bases). This CDR3 has 15 residues. CDR1 is SEHNR and CDR2 is FQNEAQ in the germline V gene (reference sequence). V dropped 2 bases and J dropped 0 bases, with 10 bases sitting between them. The chain's CDR3 is CASSLLGGMNTEAFF. The CDR3 nucleotides read TGTGCCAGCAGCTTACTTGGGGGCATGAACACTGAAGCTTTCTTT.

The chain employs TRBV7-8 and TRBJ2-7; the D gene is possibly TRBD1 (5 bases). The CDR3 spans 14 residues. Trimming left V 1 base short and J 4 bases short, with 11 bases between. CDR1 is SGHVS, CDR2 FQNEAQ, per germline. CDR3 sequence: CASSLVSPGYEQYF. The CDR3 DNA is TGTGCCAGCAGCTTAGTCTCGCCAGGGTACGAGCAGTACTTC.

The rearrangement uses TRBV2 and TRBJ1-4, with 7 bases that match TRBD1. This CDR3 comprises 16 residues. CDR1 and CDR2 (germline): SNHLY, FYNNEI. The V and J ends lost 7 bases and 3 bases, in that order; junction bases with no gene match: 11. The CDR3 region is CASKSQPGGANEKLFF. The CDR3 DNA is TGTGCCAGCAAGTCACAACCAGGGGGTGCTAATGAAAAACTGTTTTTT.